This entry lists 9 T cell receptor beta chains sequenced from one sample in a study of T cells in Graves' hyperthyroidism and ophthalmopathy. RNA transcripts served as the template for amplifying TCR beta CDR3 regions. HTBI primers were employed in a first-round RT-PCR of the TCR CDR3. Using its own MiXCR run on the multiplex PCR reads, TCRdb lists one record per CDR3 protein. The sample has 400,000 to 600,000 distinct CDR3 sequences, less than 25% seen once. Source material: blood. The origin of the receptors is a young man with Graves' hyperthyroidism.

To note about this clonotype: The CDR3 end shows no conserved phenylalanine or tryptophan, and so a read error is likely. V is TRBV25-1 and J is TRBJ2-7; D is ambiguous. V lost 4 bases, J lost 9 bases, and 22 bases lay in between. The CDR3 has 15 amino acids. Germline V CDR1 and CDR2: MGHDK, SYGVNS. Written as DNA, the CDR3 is TGTGCCAGCAGTGGCACGCCGGACGGTCGACGAAGGCAGTACTAC. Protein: CASSGTPDGRRRQYY.

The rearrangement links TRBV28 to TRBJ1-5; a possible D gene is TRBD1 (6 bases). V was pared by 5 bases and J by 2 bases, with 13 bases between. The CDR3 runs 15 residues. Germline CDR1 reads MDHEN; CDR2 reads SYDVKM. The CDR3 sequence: CASSEPRGGNQPQHF. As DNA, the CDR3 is TGTGCCAGCAGTGAGCCCAGGGGAGGCAATCAGCCCCAGCATTTT.

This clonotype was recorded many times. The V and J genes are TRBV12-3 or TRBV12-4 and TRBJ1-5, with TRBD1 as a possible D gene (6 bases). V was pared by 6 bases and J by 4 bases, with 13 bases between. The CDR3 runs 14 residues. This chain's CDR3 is CASRQGQTNQPQHF. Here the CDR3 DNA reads TGTGCCAGCAGACAAGGACAGACTAATCAGCCCCAGCATTTT.

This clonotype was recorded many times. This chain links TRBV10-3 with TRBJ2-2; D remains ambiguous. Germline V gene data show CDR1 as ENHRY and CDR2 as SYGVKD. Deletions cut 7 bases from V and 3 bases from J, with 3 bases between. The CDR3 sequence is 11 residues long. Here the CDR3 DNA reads TGTGCCATCACCGACACCGGGGAGCTGTTTTTT. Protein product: CAITDTGELFF.

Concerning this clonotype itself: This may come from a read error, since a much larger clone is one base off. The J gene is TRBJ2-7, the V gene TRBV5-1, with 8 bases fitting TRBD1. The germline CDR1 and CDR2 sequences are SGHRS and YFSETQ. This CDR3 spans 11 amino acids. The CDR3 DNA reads TGCGCCATCAGCTCCGGCGGGACAGGGTACTTC. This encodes CAISSGGTGYF.

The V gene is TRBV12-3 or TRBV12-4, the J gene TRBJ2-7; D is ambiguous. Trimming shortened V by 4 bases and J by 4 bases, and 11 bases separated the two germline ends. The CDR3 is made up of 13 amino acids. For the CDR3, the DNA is TGTGCCAGCAGTTCCTTTAGTTCGTACGAGCAGTACTTC. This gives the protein CASSSFSSYEQYF.

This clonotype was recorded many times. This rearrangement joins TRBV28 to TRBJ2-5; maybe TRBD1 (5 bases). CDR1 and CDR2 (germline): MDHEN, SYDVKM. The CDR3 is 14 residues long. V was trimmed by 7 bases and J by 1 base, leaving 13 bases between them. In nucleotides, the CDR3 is TGTGCCAGCAATCTCCGACAGAGCCAAGAGACCCAGTACTTC. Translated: CASNLRQSQETQYF.

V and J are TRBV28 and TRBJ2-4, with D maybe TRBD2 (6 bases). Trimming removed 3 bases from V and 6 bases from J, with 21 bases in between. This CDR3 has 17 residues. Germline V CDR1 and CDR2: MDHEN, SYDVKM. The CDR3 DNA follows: TGTGCCAGCAGTTTCCAGGCGGGATTTATCACGGGAAACATTCAGTACTTC. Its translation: CASSFQAGFITGNIQYF.

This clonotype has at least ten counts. CDR3 in amino acids: CASSLAGVGGGETQYF. In DNA form, the CDR3 reads TGTGCCAGCAGTTTAGCGGGCGTTGGAGGTGGTGAGACCCAGTACTTC. The J gene is TRBJ2-5, the V gene TRBV12-3 or TRBV12-4, with TRBD2 as a possible D gene (5 bases). Between the trimmed V and J ends, which lost 0 bases and 5 bases, there was a span of 16 bases. The CDR3 is 16 amino acids.